The T cell receptor beta chain under discussion was sequenced for a study of blood T cell repertoires in COVID-19. About the research overall: The United States, Italy and Spain were the sources of the acute and convalescent COVID-19 samples. Sources were T cells, B-cell-depleted T cells, or PBMCs; the material itself was cDNA or gDNA.

In the authors' workflow: The authors estimated nucleated cell counts from reference gene primer amplification. Clones were sequenced by immunoSEQ multiplex PCR, and TCRdb holds only the in-frame ones, with some missing. That table supplies the V and J calls and clone size; D and trimming were determined from the DNA. This table has 40,000 to 45,000 clones, about 90% appearing once. This clonotype originated in a man aged 45-60 years with active COVID-19. Input material: peripheral blood.

The CDR3 spells CATRDTYNEQFF. Here the CDR3 DNA reads TGTGCCACCAGGGACACCTACAATGAGCAGTTCTTC. The V and J genes are TRBV24-1 and TRBJ2-1; D is possibly TRBD1 (5 bases). This CDR3 is 12 amino acids long. V was cut by 7 bases and J by 2 bases, with 5 bases left in between. Per germline, CDR1 KGHDR and CDR2 SFDVKD.